This is a list of T cell receptor beta chains from one sample in a study of blood T cell repertoires in COVID-19. Clones were read by immunoSEQ multiplex PCR, and TCRdb kept only the in-frame ones, dropping some. The sample contains some 160,000 clones, about 83% of which appear only once. What was sequenced was peripheral blood. Receptors were obtained from a woman in her sixties or seventies with COVID-19, enrolled during active disease. Each CDR3 is given without its conserved first and last residue. The order of the fields is V gene, J gene, CDR3 protein.

v_gene: TRBV2
j_gene: TRBJ1-6
CDR3aa: ASSVAGEAVTYNSPLH

v_gene: TRBV6-5
j_gene: TRBJ1-3
CDR3aa: ASSRQGAGNTIY

v_gene: TRBV19
j_gene: TRBJ1-5
CDR3aa: ASIQGTAYSNQPQH

v_gene: TRBV18
j_gene: TRBJ2-7
CDR3aa: ASSPSGPQGAYEQY

v_gene: TRBV9
j_gene: TRBJ1-2
CDR3aa: ASSVAPGTNYGYT

v_gene: TRBV7-9
j_gene: TRBJ1-2
CDR3aa: ASSHKTGDLNGYT

v_gene: TRBV7-2
j_gene: TRBJ2-3
CDR3aa: ASSLARDRDTQY

v_gene: TRBV9
j_gene: TRBJ2-1
CDR3aa: ASSVDQQVHREQF

v_gene: TRBV2
j_gene: TRBJ2-1
CDR3aa: ASSGSLYNEQF

v_gene: TRBV3-1/TRBV3-2
j_gene: TRBJ2-5
CDR3aa: ASSQSDRVLGTQY

v_gene: TRBV7-2
j_gene: TRBJ2-5
CDR3aa: ASSLQGYQETQY

v_gene: TRBV7-8
j_gene: TRBJ1-5
CDR3aa: ASSLETRGINQPQH

v_gene: TRBV6-1
j_gene: TRBJ2-3
CDR3aa: ASSEVRVRTDTQY

v_gene: TRBV19
j_gene: TRBJ1-3
CDR3aa: ASEGVQRGNTIY

v_gene: TRBV7-9
j_gene: TRBJ2-7
CDR3aa: ATSSGTGLYEQY

v_gene: TRBV2
j_gene: TRBJ2-7
CDR3aa: ASSGNRDGEQY

v_gene: TRBV30
j_gene: TRBJ1-6
CDR3aa: AWRGGTGESYNSPLH

v_gene: TRBV12-3/TRBV12-4
j_gene: TRBJ1-6
CDR3aa: ASSLGPLTLH

v_gene: TRBV5-6
j_gene: TRBJ1-6
CDR3aa: ASSSLLRDYNSPLH

v_gene: TRBV18
j_gene: TRBJ2-5
CDR3aa: ASSSGGSRETQY

v_gene: TRBV28
j_gene: TRBJ1-5
CDR3aa: ASSLRVLLNQPQH

v_gene: TRBV5-5
j_gene: TRBJ2-3
CDR3aa: ASSAGLAGGTPDTQY

v_gene: TRBV28
j_gene: TRBJ1-6
CDR3aa: ASSLRAQGAPLH

v_gene: TRBV5-1
j_gene: TRBJ1-2
CDR3aa: ASSSGSTGDYGYT

v_gene: TRBV2
j_gene: TRBJ2-7
CDR3aa: ASSPRYEQY

v_gene: TRBV5-1
j_gene: TRBJ2-7
CDR3aa: ASSSADRGRDEQY

v_gene: TRBV6-1
j_gene: TRBJ2-4
CDR3aa: ASSGSGGKINIQY

v_gene: TRBV27
j_gene: TRBJ2-3
CDR3aa: ASSTTDAGGTDTQY

v_gene: TRBV27
j_gene: TRBJ2-3
CDR3aa: ASIKAGFTDTQY

v_gene: TRBV28
j_gene: TRBJ1-2
CDR3aa: ASSPQARDYGYT

v_gene: TRBV2
j_gene: TRBJ1-1
CDR3aa: ASSEEGGAF

v_gene: TRBV30
j_gene: TRBJ2-5
CDR3aa: AWSKGGALQETQY

v_gene: TRBV3-1/TRBV3-2
j_gene: TRBJ2-7
CDR3aa: ASSQPGQGGSYEQY

v_gene: TRBV9
j_gene: TRBJ1-3
CDR3aa: ASSEWDRGNTIY